This TCR beta chain is from a study of blood T cell repertoires in COVID-19 (dated by TCRdb to 2018 to 2020). Turning to the overall study: Samples covering the acute and convalescent phases of COVID-19 were provided by collaborators in the United States, Italy and Spain. The prospective study material was composed of cDNA or gDNA derived from T cells, B-cell-depleted T cells, or PBMCs. The dataset comprised deeply sampled blood TCRbeta repertoires from subjects exposed to, actively infected with, or recovered from COVID-19. A freely available public database, intended as a resource for researchers studying the immune response to SARS-CoV-2, is where the repertoires were released. The samples were drawn from two sources: the first 160 participants of the ongoing ImmuneRACE study, and 950 to 1,500 subjects contributed by 6 global collaborators. Nearly every sample came with metadata listing a de-identified subject ID, COVID-19 status, age in years and sex. Where available, HLA class I and class II types were obtained from metadata supplied by the sample provider rather than from assay-based typing. On the study overall, not on this receptor specifically: Clinical and demographic metadata were provided uncurated, with the amount varying by source and participant.

One collaborating source in Seattle enrolled patients during active infection and followed them longitudinally through the course of disease. Each collaborating institution followed its own protocols to collect whole blood in K2EDTA tubes. Collaborator samples were shipped for TCRbeta analysis as frozen whole blood, isolated PBMCs, or DNA extracted from either sample type. TCRbeta CDR3 regions were amplified from genomic DNA by means of the immunoSEQ Assay, a bias-controlled multiplex PCR. In the source study's methods: The number of nucleated cells in each sample was estimated by amplification of reference gene primers within the assay. Sequence reads were collapsed and filtered to measure the absolute abundance of every unique TCRbeta CDR3 rearrangement. For each sample, productive Simpson clonality was calculated by taking the square root of Simpson's diversity index across productive rearrangements. In its TCRdb copy, this immuneACCESS table keeps in-frame sequences only and misses some clones. Where compared with another copy, unresolved V genes explain less than half of these, and the others have no known cause. For V, J and clone size, that table is used; D and trimming come from the DNA. The sample data list about 250,000 clones, and around 86% of these were observed just once. The ten biggest clones cover approximately 5.5% of the sample.

Note on this clone: Its recognized antigen is unknown. Within one base of it there is no much larger clone, and no base qualities were kept.

Reading the germline V gene (reference sequence) gives CDR1 GTSNPN and CDR2 SVGIG. Germline trimming: 5 bases from V, 4 bases from J; junction bases outside gene matches: 10. The CDR3 runs 14 amino acids, cysteine and phenylalanine included. CDR3 DNA only is kept here, 42 bases in frame from base 1. The chain is encoded by TRBV30 joined to TRBJ1-1, with 7 bases in between that match TRBD1. The sequenced material came from peripheral blood. The origin of this receptor is a woman of 80 years or more with COVID-19, enrolled during active disease. The CDR3 protein is CAWGDRAGPTEAFF. The sequenced DNA: TGTGCCTGGGGTGACAGGGCAGGACCCACTGAAGCTTTCTTT. The CDR3, completed at both ends by the reference TRBV30 and TRBJ1-1 genes, gives the full variable domain SQTIHQWPATLVQPVGSPLSLECTVEGTSNPNLYWYRQAAGRGLQLLFYSVGIGQISSEVPQNLSASRPQDRQFILSSKKLLLSDSGFYLCAWGDRAGPTEAFFGQGTRLTVV.